Below, one T cell receptor (beta chain) is given with its context. The trim removed 5 bases at V and 1 base at J, leaving 6 bases unmatched. This CDR3 region has 15 residues. Germline V gives CDR1 KGHSH, CDR2 LQKENI. The PCR used 60 Vbeta and 13 Jbeta primers. Some clones are missing from TCRdb's copy, which holds only in-frame ones; the method was immunoSEQ multiplex PCR. The table shows some 120,000 clones, with about 77% occurring only once. This entry belongs to a study of cytomegalovirus exposure and HLA in healthy donors. What was sequenced was PBMCs. The sequence came from a middle-aged man in good health and CMV-seronegative. The chain recombines TRBV18 with TRBJ2-7, with 9 bases identical to TRBD1. The chain's CDR3 is CASSIQGARSYEQYF. DNA of the CDR3: TGTGCCAGCTCAATACAGGGGGCGCGATCCTACGAGCAGTACTTC.